One sample yielded the 31 T cell receptor beta chains listed below, sequenced in a study of OX40 agonist ivuxolimab in advanced cancers. The assay was immunoSEQ multiplex PCR, and TCRdb's table has in-frame clones only and misses some. The sample carries tens of thousands of clones, approximately 80% recorded once. This sample comprised CD4+ or CD8+ T cells sorted from blood, obtained in a trial of the OX40 agonist ivuxolimab. The receptors come from an adult with an advanced solid tumor such as melanoma, head and neck, liver or kidney cancer.

The chain employs TRBV7-9 and TRBJ1-1, with TRBD1 identical over 7 bases. Unmatched junction bases numbered 8, after V lost 3 bases and J lost 7 bases. The CDR3 loop spans 14 amino acids. Per the germline V gene, CDR1 is SEHNR and CDR2 is FQNEAQ (reference sequence). The DNA of the CDR3 is TGTGCCAGCAGCTTTGACCAGGGACAGATTGAAGCTTTCTTT. Translated: CASSFDQGQIEAFF.

V is TRBV12-5 and J is TRBJ2-1; 9 bases fit TRBD2. CDR1 is LGHNT, CDR2 FRNRAP, per germline. The trim removed 4 bases at V and 0 bases at J, leaving 7 bases unmatched. CDR3 length: 17 amino acids. The CDR3 DNA follows: TGTGCTAGTGGTTCCCGACTAGCGGAAAGCTCCTACAATGAGCAGTTCTTC. Translating gives CASGSRLAESSYNEQFF.

The rearrangement joins TRBV9 to TRBJ2-7; D is perhaps TRBD1 (6 bases). The V end was cut by 2 bases, the J end by 0 bases, with 15 bases between. The CDR3 length is 16 residues. Germline lookup yields CDR1 SGDLS and CDR2 YYNGEE. The CDR3 is CASSVIQGKSSYEQYF. The CDR3 coding sequence is TGTGCCAGCAGCGTCATACAGGGTAAAAGCTCCTACGAGCAGTACTTC.

CDR3 in DNA: TGCGCCAGCAAAGGAACATTGAACACTGAAGCTTTCTTT. It translates to CASKGTLNTEAFF. The chain employs TRBV10-1 and TRBJ1-1, with D unresolved. Germline assignment: CDR1 WNHNN and CDR2 SYGVQD (reference sequence). The CDR3 is 13 amino acids. The V and J ends lost 7 bases and 0 bases respectively, with 9 bases between them.

The chain combines TRBV4-3 with TRBJ1-5; TRBD1 might be the D (6 bases). Trimming stripped 0 bases from V and 6 bases from J, with 12 bases between. This CDR3 comprises 15 residues. Germline V gene sequence: CDR1 LGHNA, CDR2 YSLEER. In nucleotides, the CDR3 is TGCGCCAGCAGCCAAGATAAACAGGGCGGTCAGCCCCAGCATTTT. Its protein product is CASSQDKQGGQPQHF.

This chain links TRBV2 with TRBJ2-2, with D perhaps TRBD2 (5 bases). The CDR3 covers 13 residues. Germline loops: CDR1 SNHLY, CDR2 FYNNEI. Trimming took 0 bases from V and 6 from J, leaving 5 bases between them. The CDR3 coding sequence is TGTGCCAGCAGTGAAGCGCGGGCCGGGGAGCTGTTTTTT. This sequence encodes CASSEARAGELFF.

The chain has TRBV7-3 and TRBJ2-6; weak D call: TRBD2 (6 bases). Germline values: CDR1 SGHTA, CDR2 FQGTGA. This CDR3 spans 17 amino acids. V dropped 6 bases and J dropped 0 bases, with 15 bases sitting between them. CDR3 region: CASSYPGTLSGANVLTF. The DNA of the CDR3 is TGTGCCAGCAGTTATCCCGGGACTCTCTCTGGGGCCAACGTCCTGACTTTC.

The chain uses TRBV18 and TRBJ1-6; D uncertain. Germline CDR1 and CDR2: KGHSH and LQKENI. CDR3 length: 13 amino acids. Trimming stripped 2 bases from V and 10 bases from J, with 9 bases between. CDR3 nucleotides: TGTGCCAGCTCACCAAGGCGTGACTCACCCCTCCACTTT. Translating it yields CASSPRRDSPLHF.

The chain recombines TRBV7-6 with TRBJ2-3, with TRBD1 matching 8 bases. Germline V CDR1 and CDR2: SGHVS, FNYEAQ. Trimming took 2 bases from V and 4 from J; bases not matched to a gene: 5. This CDR3 contains 15 residues. CDR3 residues: CASSLTGTGPDTQYF. CDR3 DNA: TGTGCCAGCAGCTTAACCGGGACAGGCCCAGATACGCAGTATTTT. Based on the CDR3 plus reference TRBV7-6 and TRBJ2-3, the full variable domain is GAGVSQSPRYKVTKRGQDVALRCDPISGHVSLYWYRQALGQGPEFLTYFNYEAQQDKSGLPNDRFSAERPEGSISTLTIQRTEQRDSAMYRCASSLTGTGPDTQYFGPGTRLTVL.

CDR3: CASGLVLGGFGYAGTRSYEQYF. CDR3 sequence (DNA): TGTGCTAGTGGTTTGGTACTAGGCGGCTTCGGGTACGCAGGGACTAGAAGCTACGAGCAGTACTTC. The gene calls are TRBV12-5 and TRBJ2-7, with TRBD2 matching 8 bases. CDR1 and CDR2 (germline): LGHNT, FRNRAP. The CDR3 is 22 residues long. The V and J ends lost 0 bases and 3 bases, in that order; junction bases with no gene match: 25.

V and J are TRBV18 and TRBJ2-3; D not resolved. This CDR3 is built from 13 residues. Between the trimmed V and J ends, which lost 0 bases and 6 bases, there was a span of 7 bases. The germline V gene encodes CDR1 KGHSH and CDR2 LQKENI. The CDR3 nucleotides read TGTGCCAGCTCACCACCCCCCGTCGATACGCAGTATTTT. Its protein product is CASSPPPVDTQYF.

The gene calls are TRBV6-5 and TRBJ2-3, with TRBD2 matching over 8 bases. The CDR3 loop spans 15 amino acids. CDR1 and CDR2 from the germline V gene are MNHEY and SVGAGI. V was pared by 2 bases and J by 5 bases, with 6 bases of the junction left unmatched. The CDR3 sequence: CASSYRGGLGDTQYF. The CDR3 DNA reads as TGTGCCAGCAGTTACCGGGGGGGCCTTGGAGATACGCAGTATTTT.

The chain combines TRBV2 with TRBJ2-3; D is perhaps TRBD1 (5 bases). The germline gives CDR1 SNHLY, CDR2 FYNNEI. With 7 bases removed from V and 2 bases from J, the gap between germline ends came to 10 bases. The CDR3 consists of 13 residues. The CDR3 DNA follows: TGTGCCAGCATGGACAAATTCACAGATACGCAGTATTTT. Protein: CASMDKFTDTQYF.

The chain combines TRBV6-4 with TRBJ1-5; D is undetermined. With 3 bases removed from V and 6 bases from J, the gap between germline ends came to 9 bases. CDR1 MRHNA and CDR2 SNTAGT come from the germline V gene. The CDR3 loop spans 13 amino acids. Here the CDR3 DNA reads TGTGCCAGCAGTGAGGGTGGCGGTCAGCCCCAGCATTTT. It is translated as CASSEGGGQPQHF.

As DNA, the CDR3 is TGTGCCAGCAGCTTAGGCGGGGTCGAGACCCAGTACTTC. Protein: CASSLGGVETQYF. V and J are TRBV7-2 and TRBJ2-5; D possibly corresponds to TRBD2 (6 bases). The CDR3 loop spans 13 amino acids. CDR1 is SGHTA, CDR2 FQGNSA, per germline. Trimming removed 1 base from V and 5 bases from J, with 8 bases in between.

The rearrangement links TRBV27 to TRBJ1-1; D not certain. The CDR3 is 13 amino acids. From germline, CDR1 is MNHEY and CDR2 SMNVEV (reference sequence). V lost 5 bases to trimming and J lost 0 bases, with 7 bases between them. CDR3 DNA: TGTGCCAGCAGTCTTACATTGAACACTGAAGCTTTCTTT. Protein product: CASSLTLNTEAFF.

V gene TRBV27 combines with J gene TRBJ1-6; no reliable D call. The length of the CDR3 is 15 residues. The V end lost 7 bases, the J end lost 10 bases, and 20 bases lay between the germline ends. The germline V gene encodes CDR1 MNHEY and CDR2 SMNVEV (reference sequence). In nucleotides, the CDR3 is TGTGCCAGCACCCAAAAGGGCTCCCACCGGTCACCCCTCCACTTT. This gives the protein CASTQKGSHRSPLHF.

The chain uses TRBV9 and TRBJ2-2; D unclear. The CDR3 covers 13 residues. The germline V gene encodes CDR1 SGDLS and CDR2 YYNGEE. The V end was cut by 2 bases, the J end by 6 bases, with 8 bases between. DNA of the CDR3: TGTGCCAGCAGCGTCTGGACCGCCGGGGAGCTGTTTTTT. Protein product: CASSVWTAGELFF.

This chain uses TRBV11-1 with TRBJ2-5; D is uncertain. CDR3 length: 14 residues. The germline V gene has CDR1 SGHAT and CDR2 FQDESV (reference sequence). V was trimmed by 5 bases and J by 1 base, leaving 11 bases between them. DNA for the CDR3: TGTGCCAGCAGCACCCACGGCGGCCAAGAGACCCAGTACTTC. Translation: CASSTHGGQETQYF.

The chain links TRBV19 to TRBJ2-5; 11 bases line up with TRBD2. V shed 2 bases and J 5 bases; nucleotides not matched to a gene: 10. The CDR3 extends over 17 amino acids. Germline assignment: CDR1 LNHDA and CDR2 SQIVND (reference sequence). The CDR3 sequence: CASSIRGSGRAWETQYF. The CDR3 bases are TGTGCCAGTAGTATAAGGGGTAGCGGGAGGGCCTGGGAGACCCAGTACTTC. Full variable domain (remainder filled in from reference TRBV19 and TRBJ2-5): DGGITQSPKYLFRKEGQNVTLSCEQNLNHDAMYWYRQDPGQGLRLIYYSQIVNDFQKGDIAEGYSVSREKKESFPLTVTSAQKNPTAFYLCASSIRGSGRAWETQYFGPGTRLLVL.

The chain uses TRBV5-1 and TRBJ1-2; unclear D gene. CDR1 is SGHRS, CDR2 YFSETQ, per germline. The V gene lost 5 bases and the J gene lost 7 bases, with 18 bases spanning the gap. The CDR3 has 14 amino acids. The DNA of the CDR3 is TGCGCCAGCAGTTCCGGAAGGGCGACGGGTGGCTACACCTTC. It translates to CASSSGRATGGYTF.

The V and J genes are TRBV5-5 and TRBJ2-7; D is tentatively TRBD1 or TRBD2 (5 bases each). Germline V gene lookup returns CDR1 SGHKS and CDR2 YYEKEE (reference sequence). V lost 4 bases and J lost 2, with 10 bases in between. The CDR3 covers 13 residues. The CDR3 protein is CASSRLGAYEQYF. The CDR3, as DNA: TGTGCCAGCAGCCGGTTGGGGGCCTACGAGCAGTACTTC.

This sequence joins TRBV6-1 and TRBJ1-1, with 7 bases that match TRBD1. This CDR3 has 12 amino acids. V was pared by 8 bases and J by 3 bases, with 3 bases of the junction left unmatched. CDR1 is MNHNS and CDR2 is SASEGT in the germline V gene. DNA of the CDR3: TGTGCCAGCTTAGGACAGGACACTGAAGCTTTCTTT. The encoded protein is CASLGQDTEAFF.

This CDR3 is CASSFGVYSNQPQHF. CDR3 DNA sequence: TGCGCCAGCAGTTTTGGGGTCTATAGCAATCAGCCCCAGCATTTT. The chain employs TRBV10-1 and TRBJ1-5; D is undetermined. Germline lookup yields CDR1 WNHNN and CDR2 SYGVQD (reference sequence). This CDR3 contains 15 residues. V lost 5 bases and J lost 0, with 11 bases in between.

This sequence joins TRBV11-2 and TRBJ2-7, with 7 bases fitting TRBD2. V was pared by 6 bases and J by 2 bases, with 10 bases of the junction left unmatched. The V gene's germline CDR1 is SGHAT and CDR2 FQNNGV. The CDR3 length is 15 residues. The CDR3 DNA reads TGTGCCAGCAGTTTTTCCTCTAGCGGTCCCTACGAGCAGTACTTC. This translates into CASSFSSSGPYEQYF.

V gene TRBV19 combines with J gene TRBJ2-3; D remains ambiguous. The CDR3 sequence is 13 residues long. The V and J ends lost 5 bases and 0 bases respectively, with 6 bases between them. Germline CDR1 reads LNHDA; CDR2 reads SQIVND (reference sequence). The CDR3 here is CASSPYSTDTQYF. The CDR3 nucleotides are TGTGCCAGTAGTCCTTATAGCACAGATACGCAGTATTTT.

The chain combines TRBV7-2 with TRBJ1-4; 7 nucleotides match TRBD1. The germline V gene has CDR1 SGHTA and CDR2 FQGNSA. Trimming took 1 base from V and 3 from J; bases not matched to a gene: 5. The CDR3 totals 16 residues. The CDR3 spells CASSLDRGISNEKLFF. As DNA, the CDR3 is TGTGCCAGCAGCTTAGACAGGGGAATATCTAATGAAAAACTGTTTTTT.

V is TRBV19 and J is TRBJ1-2; TRBD1 matches 9 bases. With 7 bases clipped from V and 8 bases from J, the junction kept 5 bases outside the gene matches. Germline V gives CDR1 LNHDA, CDR2 SQIVND (reference sequence). The CDR3 loop spans 12 amino acids. CDR3 nucleotides: TGTGCCAGTATGGGACAGGGTCTAGGCTACACCTTC. Encoded protein: CASMGQGLGYTF.

In regard to this clone: A read error may account for a junction end that differs from germline. The V gene is TRBV5-4, the J gene TRBJ1-3, with TRBD1 matching over 7 bases. This CDR3 region has 16 residues. CDR1 and CDR2 (germline): SGHNT, YYREEE (reference sequence). In DNA, the CDR3 is TGTGCCAGCAGCAGGGACAGAAGATACTCTGGAAACACCAGATATTTT. Translated, it gives CASSRDRRYSGNTRYF.

This clone has just one count. This chain joins TRBV30 and TRBJ1-2, with TRBD1 as a possible D gene (5 bases). V lost 3 bases and J 7 bases, leaving 15 bases between the germline ends. CDR1 is GTSNPN and CDR2 is SVGIG in the germline V gene (reference sequence). The CDR3 runs to 13 residues. The CDR3 is CAWSTVGTRGYTF. As DNA, the CDR3 is TGTGCCTGGAGCACGGTAGGGACGCGTGGCTACACCTTC.

This clone showed up just a few times. The chain links TRBV18 to TRBJ1-5; the D gene is possibly TRBD1 (6 bases). The V end lost 4 bases, the J end lost 3 bases, and 10 bases lay between the germline ends. Germline V gene lookup returns CDR1 KGHSH and CDR2 LQKENI. The CDR3 length is 14 residues. The CDR3 loop reads CASSLGQLNQPQHF. Written as DNA, the CDR3 is TGTGCCAGCTCACTAGGACAGCTCAATCAGCCCCAGCATTTT.